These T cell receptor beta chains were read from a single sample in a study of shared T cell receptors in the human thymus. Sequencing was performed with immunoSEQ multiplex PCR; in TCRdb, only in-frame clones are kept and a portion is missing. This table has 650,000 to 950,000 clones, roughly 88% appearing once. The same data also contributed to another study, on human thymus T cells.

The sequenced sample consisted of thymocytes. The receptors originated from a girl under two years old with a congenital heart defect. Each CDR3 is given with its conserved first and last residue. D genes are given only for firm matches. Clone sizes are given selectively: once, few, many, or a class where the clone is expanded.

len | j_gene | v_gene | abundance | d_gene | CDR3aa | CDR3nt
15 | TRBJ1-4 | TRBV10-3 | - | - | CAISDFITPNEKLFF | TGTGCCATCAGTGATTTTATTACACCTAATGAAAAACTGTTTTTT
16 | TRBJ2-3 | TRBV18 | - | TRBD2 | CASSRWRGTYTDTQYF | TGTGCCAGCTCACGATGGCGGGGGACCTACACAGATACGCAGTATTTT
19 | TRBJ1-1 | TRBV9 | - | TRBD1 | CASSATVGDRGVRNTEAFF | TGTGCCAGCAGCGCCACGGTGGGGGACAGGGGGGTACGGAACACTGAAGCTTTCTTT
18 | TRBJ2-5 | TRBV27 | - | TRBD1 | CASSSYHFGQGLIETQYF | TGTGCCAGCAGTTCTTACCACTTCGGACAGGGTTTGATAGAGACCCAGTACTTC
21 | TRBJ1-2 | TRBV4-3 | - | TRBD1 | CASSQDSRTDRGKYAYYGYTF | TGCGCCAGCAGCCAAGATTCCCGGACCGACAGGGGAAAGTATGCGTACTATGGCTACACCTTC
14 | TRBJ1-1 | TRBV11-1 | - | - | CASSLVPGATEAFF | TGTGCCAGCAGCTTAGTGCCAGGGGCCACTGAAGCTTTCTTT
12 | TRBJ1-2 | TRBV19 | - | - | CASSESAYGYTF | TGTGCCAGTAGTGAGAGCGCCTATGGCTACACCTTC
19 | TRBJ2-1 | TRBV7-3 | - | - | CASSHGHGGRAGKLSEQFF | TGTGCCAGCAGCCACGGACACGGGGGGCGGGCAGGGAAGTTGTCTGAGCAGTTCTTC
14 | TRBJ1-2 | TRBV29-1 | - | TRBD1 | CSVAGTEIPYGYTF | TGCAGCGTGGCCGGGACAGAGATACCCTATGGCTACACCTTC
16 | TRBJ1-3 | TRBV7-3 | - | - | CASSLDGQGAGNTIYF | TGTGCCAGCAGCTTAGACGGTCAGGGCGCTGGAAACACCATATATTTT
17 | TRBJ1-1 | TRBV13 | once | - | CASSSQVETLMNTEAFF | TGTGCCAGCAGCTCACAGGTCGAGACATTAATGAACACTGAAGCTTTCTTT
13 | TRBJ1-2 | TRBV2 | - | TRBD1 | CASQWGTVNGYTF | TGTGCCAGCCAGTGGGGGACAGTCAATGGCTACACCTTC
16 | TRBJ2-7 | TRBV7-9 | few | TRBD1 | CASSWKERDSHYEQYF | TGTGCCAGCAGCTGGAAAGAGAGGGACAGCCACTACGAGCAGTACTTC
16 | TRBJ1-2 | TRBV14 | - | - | CASSRRRQAQSWGYTF | TGTGCCAGCAGCCGACGGCGACAGGCTCAATCCTGGGGCTACACCTTC
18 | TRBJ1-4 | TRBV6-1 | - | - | CASSEVNPQEVPNEKLFF | TGTGCCAGCAGTGAAGTCAACCCCCAGGAGGTTCCGAATGAAAAACTGTTTTTT
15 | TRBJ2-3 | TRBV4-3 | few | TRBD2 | CASSKLAGTTDTQYF | TGCGCCAGCAGTAAACTAGCGGGGACCACAGATACGCAGTATTTT
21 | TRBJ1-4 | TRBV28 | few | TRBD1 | CASSLRVCSGQGKTTNEKLFF | TGTGCCAGCAGTTTAAGGGTTTGTTCGGGACAGGGGAAAACAACTAATGAAAAACTGTTTTTT
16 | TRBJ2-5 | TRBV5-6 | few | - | CASSRALQGSKETQYF | TGTGCCAGCAGCCGGGCTCTACAGGGATCTAAAGAGACCCAGTACTTC
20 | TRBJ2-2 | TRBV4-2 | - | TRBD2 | CASSQDDRPDRAGGPGELFF | TGTGCCAGCAGCCAAGATGACCGCCCCGACAGGGCGGGGGGGCCCGGGGAGCTGTTTTTT
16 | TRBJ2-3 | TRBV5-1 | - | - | CASSPARVPSTDTQYF | TGCGCCAGCAGTCCCGCTCGGGTTCCTAGCACAGATACGCAGTATTTT
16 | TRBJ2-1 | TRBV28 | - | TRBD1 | CASSDPRGRMRNEQFF | TGTGCCAGCAGTGACCCGAGGGGGCGGATGCGGAATGAGCAGTTCTTC
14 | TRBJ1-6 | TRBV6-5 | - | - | CASGLGPPGYPLHF | TGTGCCAGCGGATTGGGCCCGCCGGGGTATCCCCTCCACTTT
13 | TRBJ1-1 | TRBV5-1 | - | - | CASSLGASTEAFF | TGCGCCAGCAGCTTAGGGGCGTCCACTGAAGCTTTCTTT
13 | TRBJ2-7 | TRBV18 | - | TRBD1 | CASSRDRAYEQYF | TGTGCCAGCTCACGGGACAGGGCCTACGAGCAGTACTTC
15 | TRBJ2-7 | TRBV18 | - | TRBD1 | CASSPRRSRGNEQYF | TGTGCCAGCTCACCACGTCGTAGCAGGGGGAATGAGCAGTACTTC
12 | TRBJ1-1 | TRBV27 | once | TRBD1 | CASLGTVGEAFF | TGTGCCAGTCTTGGGACAGTCGGTGAAGCTTTCTTT
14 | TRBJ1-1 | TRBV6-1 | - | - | CASSQGNSDTEAFF | TGTGCCAGCAGTCAGGGGAATTCGGACACTGAAGCTTTCTTT
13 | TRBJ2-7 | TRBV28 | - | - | CASSLIMRYEQYF | TGTGCCAGCAGTTTAATTATGCGCTACGAGCAGTACTTC
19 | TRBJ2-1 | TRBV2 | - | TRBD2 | CASSIPISGSVSSYNEQFF | TGTGCCAGCAGTATCCCGATTAGCGGGTCCGTAAGCTCCTACAATGAGCAGTTCTTC
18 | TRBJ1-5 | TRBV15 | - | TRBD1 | CATSREGLDRGDGQPQHF | TGTGCCACCAGCAGAGAGGGATTGGACAGGGGGGATGGTCAGCCCCAGCATTTT
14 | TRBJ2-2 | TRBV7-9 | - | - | CASSLDKRAGELFF | TGTGCCAGCAGCTTAGATAAGAGGGCCGGGGAGCTGTTTTTT
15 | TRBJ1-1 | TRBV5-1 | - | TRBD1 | CASSLADRGRTEAFF | TGCGCCAGCAGCTTGGCCGACAGGGGGCGTACTGAAGCTTTCTTT
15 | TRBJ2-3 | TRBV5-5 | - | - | CASSLETEPPSTQYF | TGTGCCAGCAGCTTGGAGACAGAGCCTCCATCTACGCAGTATTTT
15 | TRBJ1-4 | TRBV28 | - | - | CASSNLRGLNEKLFF | TGTGCCAGCAGTAACCTAAGAGGGCTTAATGAAAAACTGTTTTTT
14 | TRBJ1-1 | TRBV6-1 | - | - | CASSTIETAWEAFF | TGTGCCAGCAGTACAATCGAGACAGCCTGGGAAGCTTTCTTT
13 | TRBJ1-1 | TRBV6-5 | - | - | CASTHRTATEAFF | TGTGCCAGCACCCATCGGACAGCAACTGAAGCTTTCTTT
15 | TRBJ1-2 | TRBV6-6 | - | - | CASSYPRNPGYGYTF | TGTGCCAGCAGTTACCCCCGCAACCCGGGCTATGGCTACACCTTC
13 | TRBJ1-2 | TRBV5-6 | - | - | CASSPDMGYGYTF | TGTGCCAGCAGCCCCGACATGGGCTATGGCTACACCTTC
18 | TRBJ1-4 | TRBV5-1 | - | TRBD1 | CASSPGTGSSSTNEKLFF | TGCGCCAGCAGTCCCGGGACAGGGTCCTCATCGACTAATGAAAAACTGTTTTTT
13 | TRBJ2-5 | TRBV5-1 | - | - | CASSFYSQETQYF | TGCGCCAGCAGCTTCTACAGCCAAGAGACCCAGTACTTC
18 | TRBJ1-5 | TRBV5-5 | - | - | CASSLTARLPYSNQPQHF | TGTGCCAGCAGCTTGACGGCTAGACTCCCATATAGCAATCAGCCCCAGCATTTT
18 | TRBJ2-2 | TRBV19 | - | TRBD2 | CASSIPLAGGRVTGELFF | TGTGCCAGTAGTATTCCCCTAGCGGGGGGGCGGGTCACCGGGGAGCTGTTTTTT
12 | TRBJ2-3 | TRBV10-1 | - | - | CASSDRADTQYF | TGCGCCAGCAGTGACAGGGCAGATACGCAGTATTTT
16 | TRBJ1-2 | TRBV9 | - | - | CASSPQGEATRYGYTF | TGTGCCAGCAGCCCGCAAGGGGAGGCTACTCGCTATGGCTACACCTTC
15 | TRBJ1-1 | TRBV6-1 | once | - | CASSEQGPRNTEAFF | TGTGCCAGCAGTGAACAGGGGCCAAGGAACACTGAAGCTTTCTTT
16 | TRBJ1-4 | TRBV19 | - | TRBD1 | CASSTPPGTANEKLFF | TGTGCCAGTAGTACCCCCCCGGGGACAGCTAATGAAAAACTGTTTTTT
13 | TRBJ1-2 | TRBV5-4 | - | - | CASSRSDPDGYTF | TGTGCCAGCAGCCGATCAGATCCCGATGGCTACACCTTC
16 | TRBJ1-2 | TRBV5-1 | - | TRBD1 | CASSSLRDRPNYGYTF | TGCGCCAGCAGCTCCTTACGGGACAGGCCAAACTATGGCTACACCTTC